The clone carrying this TCR beta chain was detected ten times or more. The antigen is not known. The data are from a study of identical twins. Study results and limitations: Recombination models fit unrelated individuals' TCR alpha sharing but underestimated twins'.

TCRdb called the 5' RACE reads again in MiXCR, with one record for every CDR3 protein. The sample includes 200,000 to 250,000 distinct CDR3 sequences, about an eighth seen only once; the top ten take about 9%. Healthy Caucasians supplied all donations. Trimming stripped 5 bases from V and 2 bases from J, with 15 bases between. Germline CDR1 is DFQATT and CDR2 is SNEGSKA (reference sequence). The CDR3 is 14 amino acids. Sequences were obtained from memory (CD45RO+) T cells sorted from blood. The sequence was collected from a young woman in good health. V usage is TRBV20-1 and J usage is TRBJ1-2; D possibly corresponds to TRBD1 (5 bases). This CDR3 is CSAATSGLNYGYTF. The CDR3 region has the DNA TGCAGTGCTGCCACCTCGGGACTAAACTATGGCTACACCTTC.